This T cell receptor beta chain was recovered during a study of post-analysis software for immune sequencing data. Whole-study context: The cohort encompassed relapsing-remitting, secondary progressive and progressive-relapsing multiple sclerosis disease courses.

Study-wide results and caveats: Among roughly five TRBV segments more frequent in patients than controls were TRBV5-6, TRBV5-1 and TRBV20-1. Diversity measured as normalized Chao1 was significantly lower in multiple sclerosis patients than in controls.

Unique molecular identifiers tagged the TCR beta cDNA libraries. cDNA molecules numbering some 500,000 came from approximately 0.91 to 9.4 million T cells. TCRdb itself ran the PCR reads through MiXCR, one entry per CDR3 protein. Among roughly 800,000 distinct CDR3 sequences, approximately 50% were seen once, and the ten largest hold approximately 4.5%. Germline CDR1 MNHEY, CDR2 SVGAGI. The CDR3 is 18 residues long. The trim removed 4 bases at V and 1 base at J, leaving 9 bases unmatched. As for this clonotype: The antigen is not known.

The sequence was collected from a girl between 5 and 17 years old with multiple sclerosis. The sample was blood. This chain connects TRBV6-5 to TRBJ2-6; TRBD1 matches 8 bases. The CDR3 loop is CASSSDRARISGANVLTF. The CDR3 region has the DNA TGTGCCAGCAGTTCGGACAGGGCCCGAATTTCTGGGGCCAACGTCCTGACTTTC.